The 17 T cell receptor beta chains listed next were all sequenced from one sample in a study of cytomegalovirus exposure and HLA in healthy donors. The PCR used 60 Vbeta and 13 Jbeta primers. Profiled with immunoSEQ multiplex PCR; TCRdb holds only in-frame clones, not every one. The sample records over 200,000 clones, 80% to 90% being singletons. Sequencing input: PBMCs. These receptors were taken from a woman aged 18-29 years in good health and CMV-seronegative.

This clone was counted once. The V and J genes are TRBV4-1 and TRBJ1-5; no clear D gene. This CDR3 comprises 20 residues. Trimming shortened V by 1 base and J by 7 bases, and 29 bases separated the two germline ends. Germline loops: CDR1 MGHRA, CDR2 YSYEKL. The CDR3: CASSQVGGPKAAGWIQPQHF. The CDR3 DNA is TGCGCCAGCAGCCAAGTGGGCGGTCCGAAAGCGGCAGGATGGATCCAGCCCCAGCATTTT.

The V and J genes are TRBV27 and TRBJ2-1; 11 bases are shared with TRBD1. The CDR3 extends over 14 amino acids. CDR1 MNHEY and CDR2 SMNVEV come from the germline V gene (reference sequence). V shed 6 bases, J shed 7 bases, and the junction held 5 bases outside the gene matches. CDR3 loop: CASSPGTGGNEQFF. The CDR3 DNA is TGTGCCAGCAGCCCCGGGACAGGGGGGAATGAGCAGTTCTTC.

The CDR3 reads CASSLVGGEAFF. In nucleotides, the CDR3 is TGTGCCAGCAGCTTAGTTGGGGGGGAAGCTTTCTTT. The chain carries TRBV7-8 and TRBJ1-1; the D gene is possibly TRBD1 (5 bases). Trimming left V 1 base short and J 8 bases short, with 8 bases between. Germline values: CDR1 SGHVS, CDR2 FQNEAQ. CDR3 size: 12 residues.

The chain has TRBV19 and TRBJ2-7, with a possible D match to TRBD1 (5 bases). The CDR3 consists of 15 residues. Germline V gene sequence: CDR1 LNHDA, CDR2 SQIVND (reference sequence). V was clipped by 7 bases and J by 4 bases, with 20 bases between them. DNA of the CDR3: TGTGCCAGTAAGTCTAGGCAGGGTACCGGATACGAGCAGTACTTC. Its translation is CASKSRQGTGYEQYF.

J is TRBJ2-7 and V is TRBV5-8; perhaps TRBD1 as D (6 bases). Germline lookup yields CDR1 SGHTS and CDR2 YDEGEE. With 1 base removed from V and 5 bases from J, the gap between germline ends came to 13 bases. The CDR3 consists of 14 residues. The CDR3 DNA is TGTGCCAGCAGCTTGTCTGGGGGCCGGAACGAGCAGTACTTC. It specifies CASSLSGGRNEQYF. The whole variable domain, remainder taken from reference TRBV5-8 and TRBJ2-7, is EAGVTQSPTHLIKTRGQQATLRCSPISGHTSVYWYQQALGLGLQFLLWYDEGEERNRGNFPPRFSGRQFPNYSSELNVNALELEDSALYLCASSLSGGRNEQYFGPGTRLTVT.

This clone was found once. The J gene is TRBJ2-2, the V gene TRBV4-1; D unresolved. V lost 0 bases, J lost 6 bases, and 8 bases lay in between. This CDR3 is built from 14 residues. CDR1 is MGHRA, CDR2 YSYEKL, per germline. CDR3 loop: CASSQDRSAGELFF. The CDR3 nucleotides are TGCGCCAGCAGCCAAGATCGGAGCGCCGGGGAGCTGTTTTTT.

As DNA, the CDR3 is TGCGCCAGCAGCTGGGGACAGGGGGGCACTGAAGCTTTCTTT. Its translation is CASSWGQGGTEAFF. The chain employs TRBV5-1 and TRBJ1-1; TRBD1 matches at 11 bases. The CDR3 runs to 14 residues. CDR1 and CDR2 from the germline V gene are SGHRS and YFSETQ. Trimming took 3 bases from V and 4 from J; bases not matched to a gene: 2.

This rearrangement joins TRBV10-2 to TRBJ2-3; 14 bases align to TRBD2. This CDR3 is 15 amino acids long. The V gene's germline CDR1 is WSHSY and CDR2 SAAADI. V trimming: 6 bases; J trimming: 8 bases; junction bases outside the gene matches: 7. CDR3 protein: CASSVGLAGEGTQYF. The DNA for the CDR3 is TGCGCCAGCAGCGTGGGACTAGCGGGAGAGGGTACGCAGTATTTT.

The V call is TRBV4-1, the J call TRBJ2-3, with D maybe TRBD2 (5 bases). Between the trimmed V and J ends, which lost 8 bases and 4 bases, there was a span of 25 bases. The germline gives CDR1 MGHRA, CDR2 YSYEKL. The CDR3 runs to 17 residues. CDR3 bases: TGCGCCAGCGGCGGAGCCCACCTAGCATCCCGGGCAGATACGCAGTATTTT. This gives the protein CASGGAHLASRADTQYF.

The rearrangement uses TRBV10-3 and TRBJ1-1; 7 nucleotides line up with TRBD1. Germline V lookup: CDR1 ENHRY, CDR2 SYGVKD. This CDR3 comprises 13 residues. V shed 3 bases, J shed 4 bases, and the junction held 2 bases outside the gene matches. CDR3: CAISEGGSTEAFF. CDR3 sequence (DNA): TGTGCCATCAGTGAAGGGGGCAGCACTGAAGCTTTCTTT.

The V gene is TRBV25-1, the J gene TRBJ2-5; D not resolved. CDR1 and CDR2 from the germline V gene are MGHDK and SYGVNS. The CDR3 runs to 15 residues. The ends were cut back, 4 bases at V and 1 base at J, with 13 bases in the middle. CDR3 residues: CASSGHLKLQETQYF. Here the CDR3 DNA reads TGTGCCAGCAGTGGACACCTGAAGCTCCAAGAGACCCAGTACTTC.

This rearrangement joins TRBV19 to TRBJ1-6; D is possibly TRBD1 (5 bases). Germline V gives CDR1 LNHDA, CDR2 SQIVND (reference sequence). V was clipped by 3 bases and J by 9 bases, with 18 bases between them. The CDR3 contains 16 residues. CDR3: CASSIHPGRAVSPLHF. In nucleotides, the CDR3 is TGTGCCAGTAGTATCCATCCAGGCAGGGCAGTTTCACCCCTCCACTTT. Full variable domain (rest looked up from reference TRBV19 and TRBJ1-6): DGGITQSPKYLFRKEGQNVTLSCEQNLNHDAMYWYRQDPGQGLRLIYYSQIVNDFQKGDIAEGYSVSREKKESFPLTVTSAQKNPTAFYLCASSIHPGRAVSPLHFGNGTRLTVT.

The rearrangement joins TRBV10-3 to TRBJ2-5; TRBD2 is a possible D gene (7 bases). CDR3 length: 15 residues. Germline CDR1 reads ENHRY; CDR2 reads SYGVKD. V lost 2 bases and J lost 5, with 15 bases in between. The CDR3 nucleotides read TGTGCCATCAGTGAGGAGGGGGGGGGCCGTGAGACCCAGTACTTC. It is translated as CAISEEGGGRETQYF.

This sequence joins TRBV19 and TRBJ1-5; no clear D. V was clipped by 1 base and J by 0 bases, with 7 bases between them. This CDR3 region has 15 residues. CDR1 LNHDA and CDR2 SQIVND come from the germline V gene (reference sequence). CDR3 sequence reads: CASSIARYSNQPQHF. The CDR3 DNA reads TGTGCCAGTAGTATAGCGAGATATAGCAATCAGCCCCAGCATTTT.

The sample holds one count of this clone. CDR3 sequence (DNA): TGTGCCAGCAGCCCGAACGTGGGCGATGAGCAGTTCTTC. Translated, it gives CASSPNVGDEQFF. The J gene is TRBJ2-1, the V gene TRBV11-3; D is ambiguous. The CDR3 is 13 amino acids. Germline loops: CDR1 SGHNT, CDR2 YENEEA. Trimming left V 5 bases short and J 8 bases short, with 13 bases between.

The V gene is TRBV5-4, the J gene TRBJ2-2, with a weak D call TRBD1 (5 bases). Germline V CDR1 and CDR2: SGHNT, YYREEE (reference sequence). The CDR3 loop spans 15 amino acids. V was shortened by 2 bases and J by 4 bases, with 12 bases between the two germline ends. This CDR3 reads CASSFTRGGTGELFF. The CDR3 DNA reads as TGTGCCAGCAGCTTCACAAGGGGTGGCACCGGGGAGCTGTTTTTT.

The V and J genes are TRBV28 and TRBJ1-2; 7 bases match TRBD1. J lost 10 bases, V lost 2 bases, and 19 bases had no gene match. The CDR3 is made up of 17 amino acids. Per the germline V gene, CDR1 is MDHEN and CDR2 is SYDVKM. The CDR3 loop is CASSLTGATRWVENYTF. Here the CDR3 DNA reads TGTGCCAGCAGTTTAACAGGGGCGACGAGGTGGGTAGAGAACTACACCTTC.